This TCR beta chain came from a study of post-analysis software for immune sequencing data (dated by TCRdb to about 2015). Looking at the study overall: Recorded disease courses included relapsing-remitting, secondary progressive and progressive-relapsing multiple sclerosis, with some patients lacking subtype annotation. The multiple sclerosis patient repertoires were compared with ten to eleven previously published healthy control repertoires from donors aged about 6 to 28 years. A subset of samples was prepared in parallel using single-end sample barcoding, then pooled and co-amplified after Illumina adapter ligation.

Library creation used PCR. Data came from an Illumina HiSeq 2500. Unique molecular identifiers were incorporated into TCR beta cDNA libraries to reduce PCR and sequencing biases. Roughly 0.5 million cDNA molecules were obtained per 1 to 10 million input T cells, so each molecule approximated one T cell. The patient libraries were prepared and sequenced using the same protocol as the earlier healthy control dataset. Within a given batch, samples were prepared together, multiplexed and sequenced on the same HiSeq lane. On the study's bioinformatics: MIGEC handled the raw barcoded reads, throwing out single-read molecular identifier groups before consensus assembly and CDR3 extraction. VDJtools was used for post-analysis of the clonotype tables, and diversity was normalized by down-sampling every dataset to the size of the smallest sample. Repertoire overlap clustering matched CDR3 amino acid but not nucleotide sequences to correct batch-related cross-sample contamination. The public sequencing data were trimmed at Q25 with fastp and processed into clonotypes with MiXCR by TCRdb, which kept only in-frame beta chains. Records with the same CDR3 protein are collapsed into one entry carrying the most frequent genes and DNA. The V and J calls and clone size come from TCRdb's table, not from the authors' own analysis. In this sample the table shows some 800,000 distinct CDR3 sequences, around 42% of which occur a single time. Together, the top ten hold 4.9% of the sample.

What the work shows at the level of the full study, not this receptor alone: When samples were clustered directly using the F measure, samples prepared in the same batch co-clustered strongly, which prompted a batch-effect correction. The control group was slightly older than the multiple sclerosis patient group. Multiple sclerosis patients had significantly lower normalized Chao1 diversity than controls, a result that suggests substantial peripheral T-cell clonal expansion.

This clonotype appeared a single time. Its antigen remains undetermined. Base-call qualities are not available, and no considerably larger clone is one nucleotide away. To demonstrate the VDJtools post-analysis software, the study profiled TCR beta repertoires from the peripheral blood of some 13 young patients with multiple sclerosis. The multiple sclerosis patients were children and adolescents ranging in age from 6 to 15 years. The receptor was isolated from a girl aged 5 to 17 with multiple sclerosis. Sample: blood.

In nucleotides, the sequence is TGTGCCAGCAGTTTAATCATGGAGCTCGGATACGAGCAGTACTTC. This sequence encodes CASSLIMELGYEQYF. The sequence joins TRBV28 to TRBJ2-7; no D gene can be assigned with confidence. From its cysteine to its phenylalanine, the CDR3 spans 15 amino acids. Solely the CDR3 DNA is kept, with 45 bases framed from the first base. Sequences MDHEN (CDR1) and SYDVKM (CDR2) are obtained from the germline V gene. A distance of 15 bases separates the germline ends of V and J, which lose 2 bases and 4 bases respectively.